Presented here are 7 T cell receptor beta chains from one specimen sequenced in a study of somatic reversion in DOCK8 deficiency. TRB libraries came from one-step amplicon PCR on roughly 0.095 ug genomic DNA with EuroClonality-NGS primers. Via MiXCR, TCRdb re-called the multiplex PCR reads, giving one row per CDR3 protein. This table has fewer than 5,000 distinct CDR3 sequences, around a quarter appearing once. The sequenced sample consisted of peripheral blood. The receptor set was obtained from a human donor in good health.

This clonotype appeared once. J is TRBJ2-7 and V is TRBV2, with TRBD1 matching 8 bases. CDR1 SNHLY and CDR2 FYNNEI come from the germline V gene. The V and J ends lost 8 bases and 6 bases, in that order; junction bases with no gene match: 9. CDR3 length equals 13 residues. The CDR3 loop reads CASDPDRVFEQYF. CDR3 bases: TGTGCCAGCGATCCGGACAGGGTCTTCGAGCAGTACTTC. Using reference TRBV2 and TRBJ2-7 for the parts outside the CDR3, the full variable domain is EPEVTQTPSHQVTQMGQEVILRCVPISNHLYFYWYRQILGQKVEFLVSFYNNEISEKSEIFDDQFSVERPDGSNFTLKIRSTKLEDSAMYFCASDPDRVFEQYFGPGTRLTVT.

Judged by abundance, this clonotype is medium-sized. V and J are TRBV19 and TRBJ1-2; D uncertain. The CDR3 runs 13 residues. CDR1 is LNHDA, CDR2 SQIVND, per germline (reference sequence). V lost 6 bases and J lost 4, with 12 bases in between. The CDR3 nucleotides read TGTGCCAGTAGCACCGGACGGACCTATGGCTACACCTTC. Its translation: CASSTGRTYGYTF.

This chain links TRBV5-6 with TRBJ1-3; a possible D gene is TRBD1 (6 bases). The CDR3 is 14 residues long. Trimming shortened V by 5 bases and J by 1 base, and 10 bases separated the two germline ends. In germline, CDR1 is SGHDT, CDR2 YYEEEE. CDR3 residues: CASRSDSSGNTIYF. CDR3 coding DNA: TGTGCCAGCAGGTCGGACAGTTCTGGAAACACCATATATTTT. Looking up the rest from reference TRBV5-6 and TRBJ1-3 gives the full variable domain: DAGVTQSPTHLIKTRGQQVTLRCSPKSGHDTVSWYQQALGQGPQFIFQYYEEEERQRGNFPDRFSGHQFPNYSSELNVNALLLGDSALYLCASRSDSSGNTIYFGEGSWLTVV.

This chain joins TRBV10-2 and TRBJ1-3; possible D gene TRBD1, 5 bases. Trimming stripped 5 bases from V and 0 bases from J, with 14 bases between. The CDR3 spans 16 residues. Germline lookup yields CDR1 WSHSY and CDR2 SAAADI. The CDR3 region has the DNA TGCGCCAGCAGTAGACCAGGGACGGACTCTGGAAACACCATATATTTT. This codes for CASSRPGTDSGNTIYF.

The gene calls are TRBV20-1 and TRBJ1-3; unclear D gene. The CDR3 is made up of 14 amino acids. Germline values: CDR1 DFQATT, CDR2 SNEGSKA (reference sequence). The V end was cut by 1 base, the J end by 1 base, with 8 bases between. The CDR3 nucleotides are TGCAGTGCTAGAGCCCGGGGATCTGGAAACACCATATATTTT. Amino acid sequence: CSARARGSGNTIYF.

This clonotype was counted only a few times. J is TRBJ1-5 and V is TRBV6-2 or TRBV6-3, with 12 bases identical to TRBD1. The CDR3 has 13 residues. CDR1 is MNHEY and CDR2 is SVGEGT in the germline V gene. V lost 7 bases and J lost 7; bases outside the gene matches: 2. In DNA, the CDR3 is TGTGCCAGCACCGGGACAGGGGGCCAGCCCCAGCATTTT. The encoded protein is CASTGTGGQPQHF.

This clonotype rates as medium-sized. This sequence joins TRBV5-6 and TRBJ1-2; 12 nucleotides line up with TRBD1. Trimming at V came to 0 bases and at J to 5 bases, leaving 5 bases not matched to a gene. Germline values: CDR1 SGHDT, CDR2 YYEEEE. The CDR3 has 16 amino acids. The DNA of the CDR3 is TGTGCCAGCAGCTTGGTAGGGACAGGGGGCCCTTATGGCTACACCTTC. The encoded protein is CASSLVGTGGPYGYTF. Looking up the rest from reference TRBV5-6 and TRBJ1-2 gives the full variable domain: DAGVTQSPTHLIKTRGQQVTLRCSPKSGHDTVSWYQQALGQGPQFIFQYYEEEERQRGNFPDRFSGHQFPNYSSELNVNALLLGDSALYLCASSLVGTGGPYGYTFGSGTRLTVV.